The 22 T cell receptor beta chains listed next were all sequenced from one sample in a study of Ad26.COV2.S vaccination and SARS-CoV-2 variants. Data came from immunoSEQ multiplex PCR; TCRdb stores just in-frame clones and leaves some out. The table records about 470,000 clones, around 90% of them present only once. Described treatment: 15 to 20 received Ad26.COV2.S at low or high dose, single or two shots; about 5 received placebo; per-sample allocation not given. On day 63 after the first injection, vaccine and placebo recipients gave samples. This material consisted of peripheral blood, taken in a trial of Ad26.COV2.S vaccine versus placebo. All receptors come from a person aged 18-60 years who received the Ad26.COV2.S COVID-19 vaccine or a placebo.

The J gene is TRBJ2-5, the V gene TRBV27, with D tentatively TRBD2 (6 bases). The V gene's germline CDR1 is MNHEY and CDR2 SMNVEV (reference sequence). This CDR3 has 18 amino acids. The ends were cut back, 0 bases at V and 2 bases at J, with 19 bases in the middle. CDR3 protein: CASSLSKAGGTLQETQYF. The CDR3 DNA follows: TGTGCCAGCAGTTTATCGAAGGCTGGCGGGACTTTGCAAGAGACCCAGTACTTC.

This clone appeared a single time. J is TRBJ2-1 and V is TRBV2; 15 bases match TRBD2. This CDR3 is built from 15 residues. Germline CDR1 is SNHLY and CDR2 is FYNNEI. V was pared by 7 bases and J by 7 bases, with 5 bases of the junction left unmatched. Here the CDR3 DNA reads TGTGCCAGCAATGGACTAGCGGGAGGGGGAAATGAGCAGTTCTTC. This gives the protein CASNGLAGGGNEQFF.

This clone is a singleton in its sample. This sequence joins TRBV4-3 and TRBJ2-3, with D hard to call. Trimming removed 0 bases from V and 1 base from J, with 5 bases in between. The CDR3 sequence is 14 residues long. The V gene's germline CDR1 is LGHNA and CDR2 YSLEER. The CDR3 sequence is CASSQDLGTDTQYF. CDR3 DNA sequence: TGCGCCAGCAGCCAAGATCTTGGCACAGATACGCAGTATTTT.

This chain's CDR3 is CASSTGQGTEQFF. The CDR3 DNA reads as TGTGCCAGTAGTACAGGACAGGGGACTGAGCAGTTCTTC. The chain combines TRBV19 with TRBJ2-1; the match to TRBD1 covers 9 bases. V shed 4 bases, J shed 9 bases, and the junction held 4 bases outside the gene matches. This CDR3 is built from 13 residues. CDR1 is LNHDA and CDR2 is SQIVND in the germline V gene (reference sequence).

The V gene is TRBV6-2 or TRBV6-3, the J gene TRBJ2-3; possibly TRBD1 or TRBD2 for D (5 bases each). The CDR3 covers 17 residues. Per the germline V gene, CDR1 is MNHEY and CDR2 is SVGEGT. Deletions cut 4 bases from V and 4 bases from J, with 21 bases between. The CDR3 coding sequence is TGTGCCAGCAGTTTCCTCACCCTCGGGACCCCATCAGATACGCAGTATTTT. It translates to CASSFLTLGTPSDTQYF.

The chain couples TRBV9 to TRBJ2-1, with TRBD2 identical over 10 bases. The germline gives CDR1 SGDLS, CDR2 YYNGEE. The CDR3 is 15 amino acids. V gave up 0 bases and J gave up 7 bases; unmatched junction bases: 4. The CDR3 here is CASSVEAGGLNEQFF. CDR3 DNA: TGTGCCAGCAGCGTAGAAGCGGGAGGGTTAAATGAGCAGTTCTTC.

The gene calls are TRBV3-1 (or the pseudogene TRBV3-2) and TRBJ1-2; no reliable D call. From germline, CDR1 is LGHDT and CDR2 YNNKEL (reference sequence). V gave up 0 bases and J gave up 5 bases, with 7 bases separating them. The CDR3 sequence is 13 residues long. The CDR3 sequence: CASSQDGSYGYTF. CDR3 nucleotide sequence: TGTGCCAGCAGCCAAGACGGGTCTTATGGCTACACCTTC.

This chain joins TRBV6-5 and TRBJ1-1, with a possible D match to TRBD1 (5 bases). The CDR3 contains 13 residues. CDR1 and CDR2 from the germline V gene are MNHEY and SVGAGI. V dropped 6 bases and J dropped 1 base, with 9 bases sitting between them. The CDR3 region has the DNA TGTGCCAGCAGCCGAGGACAGAACACTGAAGCTTTCTTT. The encoded protein is CASSRGQNTEAFF.

The chain has TRBV3-1 (or the pseudogene TRBV3-2) and TRBJ2-6; TRBD2 is a possible D gene (6 bases). Trimming left V 1 base short and J 1 base short, with 11 bases between. CDR3 length: 17 residues. In germline, CDR1 is LGHDT, CDR2 YNNKEL (reference sequence). The CDR3 DNA follows: TGTGCCAGCAGCCAAGCGGGACTGAAGTCTGGGGCCAACGTCCTGACTTTC. This gives the protein CASSQAGLKSGANVLTF.

This clone was observed a single time. The gene calls are TRBV5-1 and TRBJ2-5; D unresolved. The V and J ends lost 0 bases and 1 base respectively, with 13 bases between them. Germline V gives CDR1 SGHRS, CDR2 YFSETQ. The CDR3 contains 16 residues. CDR3: CASSLAMLGPQETQYF. The CDR3 nucleotides read TGCGCCAGCAGCTTGGCCATGTTAGGTCCCCAAGAGACCCAGTACTTC.

V usage is TRBV6-2 or TRBV6-3 and J usage is TRBJ1-1; D uncertain. The ends were cut back, 5 bases at V and 5 bases at J, with 9 bases in the middle. The CDR3 is made up of 12 amino acids. From germline, CDR1 is MNHEY and CDR2 SVGEGT. In DNA, the CDR3 is TGTGCCAGCAGTGCCCTTTTTACTGAAGCTTTCTTT. Translation gives CASSALFTEAFF.

This clone was recorded once. J is TRBJ2-2 and V is TRBV19; D is tentatively TRBD1 or TRBD2 (5 bases each). CDR3 length: 14 amino acids. Germline V gives CDR1 LNHDA, CDR2 SQIVND (reference sequence). V lost 10 bases and J lost 0, with 12 bases in between. The CDR3 here is CATQRGPNTGELFF. Here the CDR3 DNA reads TGTGCCACACAGAGGGGACCGAACACCGGGGAGCTGTTTTTT.

The chain is built from TRBV18 and TRBJ2-3; no clear D gene. V dropped 1 base and J dropped 4 bases, with 9 bases sitting between them. The CDR3 has 14 residues. Germline V lookup: CDR1 KGHSH, CDR2 LQKENI. CDR3 DNA: TGTGCCAGCTCACCACGAGGAAACCCAGATACGCAGTATTTT. Translated, it gives CASSPRGNPDTQYF.

This chain joins TRBV7-8 and TRBJ2-6; D is perhaps TRBD1 (5 bases). Germline loops: CDR1 SGHVS, CDR2 FQNEAQ. V gave up 0 bases and J gave up 0 bases, with 9 bases separating them. The CDR3 spans 17 residues. The CDR3 coding sequence is TGTGCCAGCAGCTTAGCGGGGCCTAGCTCTGGGGCCAACGTCCTGACTTTC. Translation: CASSLAGPSSGANVLTF.

The J gene is TRBJ2-7, the V gene TRBV15; perhaps TRBD1 as D (6 bases). The V gene's germline CDR1 is LNHNV and CDR2 YYDKDF (reference sequence). V lost 0 bases and J lost 3, with 15 bases in between. The CDR3 covers 16 residues. The CDR3, as DNA: TGTGCCACCAGCAGAGACCGAGGACAGCGGAGCTACGAGCAGTACTTC. This translates into CATSRDRGQRSYEQYF.

This clone was seen ten or more times. The CDR3 reads CASSQTGPEGQPQHF. DNA of the CDR3: TGTGCCAGCAGTCAGACAGGGCCCGAGGGGCAGCCCCAGCATTTT. The rearrangement links TRBV6-2 or TRBV6-3 to TRBJ1-5; 7 bases align to TRBD1. V was clipped by 5 bases and J by 7 bases; unmatched bases: 11. Germline values: CDR1 MNHEY, CDR2 SVGEGT. This CDR3 is built from 15 residues.

A single count supports this clone. This chain joins TRBV5-1 and TRBJ2-1, with 11 bases fitting TRBD2. This CDR3 has 17 residues. Trimming at V came to 3 bases and at J to 1 base, leaving 6 bases not matched to a gene. Per germline, CDR1 SGHRS and CDR2 YFSETQ. CDR3: CASSYGTSGSSYNEQFF. The CDR3 DNA follows: TGCGCCAGCAGCTACGGGACTAGCGGATCTTCCTACAATGAGCAGTTCTTC.

The CDR3 loop reads CASSPGPGGEAFF. DNA of the CDR3: TGTGCCAGTAGTCCCGGACCCGGGGGTGAAGCTTTCTTT. J is TRBJ1-1 and V is TRBV19, with D perhaps matching TRBD1 (5 bases). Germline CDR1 reads LNHDA; CDR2 reads SQIVND (reference sequence). The CDR3 contains 13 residues. The V gene lost 5 bases and the J gene lost 7 bases, with 14 bases spanning the gap.

The gene calls are TRBV5-4 and TRBJ1-3; D gene unclear. Looked up from germline, CDR1 is SGHNT and CDR2 is YYREEE (reference sequence). Between the trimmed V and J ends, which lost 0 bases and 0 bases, there was a span of 10 bases. The CDR3 extends over 16 amino acids. The CDR3 loop is CASSLDPTVSGNTIYF. The DNA of the CDR3 is TGTGCCAGCAGCTTGGACCCGACTGTCTCTGGAAACACCATATATTTT.

This clone has only a few counts. The V gene is TRBV5-4, the J gene TRBJ2-7; 9 bases align to TRBD1. Germline V gene sequence: CDR1 SGHNT, CDR2 YYREEE (reference sequence). The CDR3 is 15 residues long. V trimming: 4 bases; J trimming: 4 bases; junction bases outside the gene matches: 9. CDR3 region: CASSTGPGTGYEQYF. DNA of the CDR3: TGTGCCAGCAGCACCGGTCCCGGGACAGGGTACGAGCAGTACTTC.

The chain employs TRBV7-8 and TRBJ2-3; D possibly corresponds to TRBD2 (6 bases). V was pared by 7 bases and J by 8 bases, with 16 bases between. CDR1 is SGHVS and CDR2 is FQNEAQ in the germline V gene. The CDR3 covers 13 residues. The CDR3 region has the DNA TGTGCCAGCATACCCGGGGGTAGGGCTACGCAGTATTTT. Amino acids: CASIPGGRATQYF.

V usage is TRBV7-9 and J usage is TRBJ2-3; 8 nucleotides line up with TRBD2. Trimming at V came to 11 bases and at J to 4 bases, leaving 11 bases not matched to a gene. In germline, CDR1 is SEHNR, CDR2 FQNEAQ (reference sequence). CDR3 length: 14 amino acids. The CDR3 DNA is TGTGCCGGGGAAGCGGGAGAGGACGCAGATACGCAGTATTTT. Translation gives CAGEAGEDADTQYF. The whole variable domain, filled in from reference TRBV7-9 and TRBJ2-3, reads DTGVSQNPRHKITKRGQNVTFRCDPISEHNRLYWYRQTLGQGPEFLTYFQNEAQLEKSRLLSDRFSAERPKGSFSTLEIQRTEQGDSAMYLCAGEAGEDADTQYFGPGTRLTVL.